The rows below give T cell receptor beta chains drawn from one sample of a study of tumor-infiltrating lymphocytes in primary liver carcinoma. TCRdb called the multiplex PCR reads again in MiXCR, with one record for every CDR3 protein. This table has about 310,000 distinct CDR3 sequences, more than 55% appearing once. The material sequenced was peripheral blood. The receptors come from a woman younger than 45 with primary liver carcinoma and hepatitis B virus infection. CDR3s include the opening cysteine and the closing phenylalanine or tryptophan. The order of the fields is J gene, clone size, D gene, V gene, CDR3 protein, CDR3 DNA. D genes are given only for firm matches. Clone size is stated in some rows and not others, as once, few, many or a class when expanded.

J: TRBJ2-1
size: NA
D: NA
V: TRBV6-1
CDR3: CASSTAGWGEQFF
DNA: TGTGCCAGCAGTACTGCAGGGTGGGGAGAGCAGTTCTTC

J: TRBJ2-1
size: NA
D: NA
V: TRBV25-1
CDR3: CASSLSTVSKQFF
DNA: TGTGCCAGCAGTCTTTCGACCGTCAGTAAGCAGTTCTTC

J: TRBJ2-7
size: NA
D: NA
V: TRBV4-2
CDR3: CASSPRSGRPNYEQYF
DNA: TGTGCCAGCAGCCCGCGGTCGGGCCGCCCTAACTACGAGCAGTACTTC

J: TRBJ2-7
size: few
D: NA
V: TRBV1
CDR3: CTSSQDRGTTYEQYF
DNA: TGCACCAGCAGCCAAGATCGGGGGACTACCTACGAGCAGTACTTC

J: TRBJ2-7
size: NA
D: TRBD1
V: TRBV19
CDR3: CASKVSGTGLYVQYF
DNA: TGTGCCAGTAAGGTCTCCGGGACAGGGCTATACGTGCAGTACTTC

J: TRBJ2-5
size: NA
D: NA
V: TRBV6-2/TRBV6-3
CDR3: CDSTWTHQETQYF
DNA: TGTGACAGCACTTGGACCCACCAAGAGACCCAGTACTTC

J: TRBJ2-1
size: few
D: TRBD2
V: TRBV5-8
CDR3: CASSLAHLAGSSYNEQFF
DNA: TGTGCCAGCAGCTTGGCCCATCTAGCGGGGAGCTCCTACAATGAGCAGTTCTTC

J: TRBJ2-1
size: NA
D: TRBD2
V: TRBV25-1
CDR3: CASSSPSVPSGRVDEQFF
DNA: TGTGCCAGCAGTTCCCCATCCGTTCCTAGCGGGAGAGTCGATGAGCAGTTCTTC

J: TRBJ2-1
size: NA
D: NA
V: TRBV24-1
CDR3: CATSDGLASNEQFF
DNA: TGTGCCACCAGTGATGGTCTAGCGAGCAATGAGCAGTTCTTC

J: TRBJ2-1
size: NA
D: NA
V: TRBV28
CDR3: CASSLLWGKNEQFF
DNA: TGTGCCAGCAGCCTCTTGTGGGGCAAAAATGAGCAGTTCTTC

J: TRBJ1-1
size: NA
D: NA
V: TRBV14
CDR3: CASSPRLGVATEAFF
DNA: TGTGCCAGCAGCCCGAGGTTGGGGGTGGCCACTGAAGCTTTCTTT

J: TRBJ2-4
size: once
D: NA
V: TRBV6-1
CDR3: CASSVGVGIIQYF
DNA: TGTGCCAGCAGTGTAGGGGTCGGAATCATTCAGTACTTC

J: TRBJ1-6
size: NA
D: NA
V: TRBV6-6
CDR3: CASSRTSPGLNSPLHF
DNA: TGTGCCAGCAGCCGTACATCGCCAGGCTTAAATTCACCCCTCCACTTT

J: TRBJ2-1
size: many
D: NA
V: TRBV29-1
CDR3: CSVSWGRGNEQFF
DNA: TGCAGCGTTTCGTGGGGGCGTGGCAATGAGCAGTTCTTC

J: TRBJ2-7
size: few
D: NA
V: TRBV13
CDR3: CATTRRGDLYEQYF
DNA: TGTGCCACGACTCGGCGGGGAGACCTCTACGAGCAGTACTTC

J: TRBJ2-7
size: few
D: NA
V: TRBV6-2/TRBV6-3
CDR3: CASRPTATLLREQYF
DNA: TGTGCCAGCAGACCGACAGCGACCCTCCTCCGGGAGCAGTACTTC